The 28 T cell receptor beta chains below were found in one sample sequenced in a study of T cell responses to AZD1222 COVID-19 vaccine. TCRdb's table, derived via immunoSEQ multiplex PCR, lists solely in-frame clones and lacks some. The table lists 90,000 to 120,000 clones, roughly 87% of them singletons. Sequenced here: peripheral blood, sampled on day 0 of MenACWY control vaccination. These TCRs come from an adult in good health.

The rearrangement joins TRBV3-1 (or the pseudogene TRBV3-2) to TRBJ2-7, with D possibly TRBD1 on 5 matching bases. The CDR3 extends over 12 amino acids. The germline CDR1 and CDR2 sequences are LGHDT and YNNKEL (reference sequence). Trimming cost V 4 bases and J 5 bases, with 9 bases left between them. The CDR3 DNA follows: TGTGCCAGCAGCCGCCAGGGTAACGAGCAGTACTTC. This encodes CASSRQGNEQYF.

The chain employs TRBV18 and TRBJ1-2; D possibly corresponds to TRBD1 (5 bases). Germline V lookup: CDR1 KGHSH, CDR2 LQKENI. This CDR3 contains 14 residues. V lost 0 bases to trimming and J lost 5 bases, with 10 bases between them. CDR3 DNA sequence: TGTGCCAGCTCACCACCGACAGAGGGATATGGCTACACCTTC. Its translation is CASSPPTEGYGYTF.

The chain is built from TRBV28 and TRBJ1-1; TRBD1 is a possible D gene (6 bases). V lost 5 bases to trimming and J lost 2 bases, with 12 bases between them. The CDR3 has 14 residues. Germline lookup yields CDR1 MDHEN and CDR2 SYDVKM. Written as DNA, the CDR3 is TGTGCCAGCAGTGGGGGACAATTAAACACTGAAGCTTTCTTT. Its translation: CASSGGQLNTEAFF.

The V and J genes are TRBV9 and TRBJ2-5; tentatively, D is TRBD2 (5 bases). This CDR3 has 13 residues. V lost 0 bases to trimming and J lost 5 bases, with 8 bases between them. Germline V lookup: CDR1 SGDLS, CDR2 YYNGEE. The DNA for the CDR3 is TGTGCCAGCAGCGTAGGAGGGTTGGAGACCCAGTACTTC. Encoded protein: CASSVGGLETQYF. The full variable domain, completed using reference TRBV9 and TRBJ2-5, is DSGVTQTPKHLITATGQRVTLRCSPRSGDLSVYWYQQSLDQGLQFLIQYYNGEERAKGNILERFSAQQFPDLHSELNLSSLELGDSALYFCASSVGGLETQYFGPGTRLLVL.

In its sample, this clone was seen once. This chain connects TRBV27 to TRBJ1-2; 7 nucleotides align to TRBD1. Germline assignment: CDR1 MNHEY and CDR2 SMNVEV (reference sequence). Trimming at V came to 6 bases and at J to 5 bases, leaving 6 bases not matched to a gene. The CDR3 totals 13 residues. The CDR3, as DNA: TGTGCCAGCAGCTTGACAGGGACGTATGGCTACACCTTC. Translated: CASSLTGTYGYTF.

V gene TRBV15 combines with J gene TRBJ1-1; 7 nucleotides align to TRBD1. The germline gives CDR1 LNHNV, CDR2 YYDKDF (reference sequence). The CDR3 contains 15 residues. V dropped 0 bases and J dropped 4; count of bases not matched to a gene: 5. In nucleotides, the CDR3 is TGTGCCACCAGCAGAGATCCGACAGGGAGCACTGAAGCTTTCTTT. Translation gives CATSRDPTGSTEAFF.

V gene TRBV29-1 combines with J gene TRBJ2-2, with a tentative D call TRBD2 (5 bases). CDR3 length: 13 residues. Trimming removed 2 bases from V and 6 bases from J, with 10 bases in between. Germline lookup yields CDR1 SQVTM and CDR2 ANQGSEA. Here the CDR3 reads CSVETGYPGELFF. For the CDR3, the DNA is TGCAGCGTTGAAACGGGGTACCCCGGGGAGCTGTTTTTT.

The chain recombines TRBV27 with TRBJ2-7; perhaps TRBD1 as D (6 bases). Between the trimmed V and J ends, which lost 3 bases and 2 bases, there was a span of 17 bases. CDR1 and CDR2 (germline): MNHEY, SMNVEV (reference sequence). The CDR3 runs to 16 residues. In DNA form, the CDR3 reads TGTGCCAGCAGTTTGGGCCAGGGGAGTTTCACCTACGAGCAGTACTTC. It encodes CASSLGQGSFTYEQYF.

The chain recombines TRBV11-3 with TRBJ2-5; D may be TRBD1 (6 bases). CDR1 and CDR2 from the germline V gene are SGHNT and YENEEA. Trimming shortened V by 1 base and J by 4 bases, and 16 bases separated the two germline ends. This CDR3 is 16 amino acids long. CDR3 amino acids: CASSLGGHGVRETQYF. The CDR3 DNA reads TGTGCCAGCAGCTTAGGGGGGCACGGGGTGCGAGAGACCCAGTACTTC.

This sequence joins TRBV3-1 (or the pseudogene TRBV3-2) and TRBJ2-1; possibly TRBD2 for D (6 bases). The germline V gene encodes CDR1 LGHDT and CDR2 YNNKEL (reference sequence). The CDR3 totals 14 residues. Trimming took off 0 bases at V and 7 bases at J, with 10 bases between the two ends. CDR3 sequence reads: CASSQDLASNEQFF. In nucleotides, the CDR3 is TGTGCCAGCAGCCAAGATCTAGCGTCAAATGAGCAGTTCTTC.

The chain employs TRBV21-1 and TRBJ1-1; the table calls TRBD1, which could not be checked here. TRBV21-1 is marked as a pseudogene. The CDR3 spans 15 residues. The CDR3 region is CASSKSDEKGTEAFF. As DNA, the CDR3 is TGTGCCAGCAGCAAAAGTGATGAGAAGGGGACTGAAGCTTTCTTT.

This chain connects TRBV15 to TRBJ2-1; 9 nucleotides line up with TRBD1. This CDR3 has 16 residues. V lost 5 bases to trimming and J lost 4 bases; unmatched junction nucleotides: 9. The germline gives CDR1 LNHNV, CDR2 YYDKDF (reference sequence). CDR3 protein: CATSLKTGGTYNEQFF. CDR3 DNA sequence: TGTGCCACCAGCTTAAAGACAGGGGGTACTTACAATGAGCAGTTCTTC.

V and J are TRBV7-9 and TRBJ2-1, with D hard to call. With 8 bases removed from V and 7 bases from J, the gap between germline ends came to 12 bases. Germline V gene sequence: CDR1 SEHNR, CDR2 FQNEAQ (reference sequence). The CDR3 runs to 12 residues. CDR3 loop: CASPEVDNEQFF. The CDR3 DNA sequence: TGTGCCAGCCCTGAGGTGGATAATGAGCAGTTCTTC.

This sequence joins TRBV6-5 and TRBJ2-5; 8 bases agree with TRBD1. The CDR3 consists of 13 residues. The V segment lost 9 bases and the J segment 2 bases; nucleotides outside the gene matches: 5. Germline values: CDR1 MNHEY, CDR2 SVGAGI. The CDR3 DNA sequence: TGTGCCAGTATTGGGACAGGTCAAGAGACCCAGTACTTC. Translated, it gives CASIGTGQETQYF.

The chain has TRBV11-2 and TRBJ1-3; weak D call: TRBD1 (5 bases). Trimming shortened V by 5 bases and J by 4 bases, and 18 bases separated the two germline ends. CDR3 length: 16 amino acids. Germline CDR1 is SGHAT and CDR2 is FQNNGV. The CDR3 DNA follows: TGTGCCAGCAGCCCCCCGGGAGGGGCAGGCGGAAACACCATATATTTT. It specifies CASSPPGGAGGNTIYF.

The chain couples TRBV28 to TRBJ1-5; D gene ambiguous. Germline CDR1 reads MDHEN; CDR2 reads SYDVKM. V lost 4 bases, J lost 6 bases, and 19 bases lay in between. This CDR3 is built from 16 residues. In DNA, the CDR3 is TGTGCCAGCAGTTCCCTCGGCAGGTCGGCAGGTCAGCCCCAGCATTTT. Translation: CASSSLGRSAGQPQHF.

The chain links TRBV27 to TRBJ1-3, with D uncertain. The CDR3 has 15 residues. Germline V gene sequence: CDR1 MNHEY, CDR2 SMNVEV (reference sequence). The germline V and J ends were trimmed by 0 bases and 0 bases, with 6 bases remaining between them. The CDR3 region is CASSLSPGSGNTIYF. DNA for the CDR3: TGTGCCAGCAGTTTATCCCCGGGCTCTGGAAACACCATATATTTT.

The gene calls are TRBV24-1 and TRBJ2-7; D is undetermined. Trimming removed 4 bases at V and 3 bases at J, with 12 bases between. This CDR3 spans 14 amino acids. Per the germline V gene, CDR1 is KGHDR and CDR2 is SFDVKD. The CDR3 DNA is TGTGCCACCAGTGACGTTTCGGTTGGCTACGAGCAGTACTTC. Residues: CATSDVSVGYEQYF.

The CDR3 sequence is CASSFSQGRGIYEQYF. The CDR3 DNA reads as TGTGCCAGCAGTTTTTCCCAGGGGAGGGGAATCTACGAGCAGTACTTC. The chain links TRBV28 to TRBJ2-7; D may be TRBD2 (7 bases). The CDR3 spans 16 residues. Trimming removed 3 bases from V and 3 bases from J, with 18 bases in between. The germline V gene has CDR1 MDHEN and CDR2 SYDVKM. Together with reference TRBV28 and TRBJ2-7, the CDR3 gives the full variable domain: DVKVTQSSRYLVKRTGEKVFLECVQDMDHENMFWYRQDPGLGLRLIYFSYDVKMKEKGDIPEGYSVSREKKERFSLILESASTNQTSMYLCASSFSQGRGIYEQYFGPGTRLTVT.

V usage is TRBV4-1 and J usage is TRBJ2-1; D call uncertain. The CDR3 loop spans 15 amino acids. The germline V gene has CDR1 MGHRA and CDR2 YSYEKL. V shed 0 bases and J shed 9 bases, with 15 bases lying between them. The CDR3 region is CASSQDHLGRSEQFF. The CDR3 DNA follows: TGCGCCAGCAGCCAAGATCATCTCGGACGTAGTGAGCAGTTCTTC.

The CDR3 sequence is CASSLVSGRETQYF. The DNA for the CDR3 is TGTGCCAGCAGCTTAGTGTCAGGGCGAGAGACCCAGTACTTC. The chain joins TRBV7-9 to TRBJ2-5, with D maybe TRBD1 (5 bases). The CDR3 contains 14 residues. The V gene lost 1 base and the J gene lost 4 bases, with 10 bases spanning the gap. From germline, CDR1 is SEHNR and CDR2 FQNEAQ (reference sequence). Drawing the rest from reference TRBV7-9 and TRBJ2-5, the complete variable domain is DTGVSQNPRHKITKRGQNVTFRCDPISEHNRLYWYRQTLGQGPEFLTYFQNEAQLEKSRLLSDRFSAERPKGSFSTLEIQRTEQGDSAMYLCASSLVSGRETQYFGPGTRLLVL.

The V and J genes are TRBV18 and TRBJ2-3; D gene ambiguous. Germline V gene lookup returns CDR1 KGHSH and CDR2 LQKENI. V gave up 6 bases and J gave up 2 bases, with 12 bases separating them. The CDR3 consists of 14 residues. The CDR3 DNA follows: TGTGCCAGCTCCCCCACGGGTTCCACAGATACGCAGTATTTT. Protein: CASSPTGSTDTQYF.

The rearrangement joins TRBV3-1 (or the pseudogene TRBV3-2) to TRBJ2-4; D unclear. The germline gives CDR1 LGHDT, CDR2 YNNKEL (reference sequence). The V gene lost 2 bases and the J gene lost 0 bases, with 11 bases spanning the gap. The CDR3 is 16 residues long. The CDR3 here is CASSQTVLLAKNIQYF. As DNA, the CDR3 is TGTGCCAGCAGCCAAACGGTCCTACTAGCCAAAAACATTCAGTACTTC.

J is TRBJ1-1 and V is TRBV7-3; 7 positions agree with TRBD1. Germline V gives CDR1 SGHTA, CDR2 FQGTGA. This CDR3 region has 13 residues. V lost 3 bases, J lost 3 bases, and 1 base stayed unmatched. Here the CDR3 DNA reads TGTGCCAGCAGCTTGACAGGGTACACTGAAGCTTTCTTT. This sequence encodes CASSLTGYTEAFF.

The rearrangement links TRBV19 to TRBJ1-2; D may be TRBD1 (6 bases). CDR1 and CDR2 (germline): LNHDA, SQIVND (reference sequence). V lost 1 base and J 4 bases, leaving 13 bases between the germline ends. This CDR3 has 15 amino acids. The CDR3 bases are TGTGCCAGTAGTATAGGGGGGCCGGAAAGCTATGGCTACACCTTC. It encodes CASSIGGPESYGYTF. Looking up the rest from reference TRBV19 and TRBJ1-2 gives the full variable domain: DGGITQSPKYLFRKEGQNVTLSCEQNLNHDAMYWYRQDPGQGLRLIYYSQIVNDFQKGDIAEGYSVSREKKESFPLTVTSAQKNPTAFYLCASSIGGPESYGYTFGSGTRLTVV.

This chain joins TRBV7-2 and TRBJ2-3; D remains unclear. Germline V CDR1 and CDR2: SGHTA, FQGNSA. The V end lost 6 bases, the J end lost 2 bases, and 12 bases lay between the germline ends. The CDR3 is made up of 14 amino acids. DNA of the CDR3: TGTGCCAGCAGAATAGGGTCCATCACAGATACGCAGTATTTT. Translated: CASRIGSITDTQYF.

CDR3 amino acids: CASSGRKNTEAFF. The CDR3 DNA sequence: TGTGCCAGCTCAGGTCGCAAGAACACTGAAGCTTTCTTT. The V call is TRBV18, the J call TRBJ1-1; D unresolved. Trimming cost V 5 bases and J 1 base, with 8 bases left between them. Looked up from germline, CDR1 is KGHSH and CDR2 is LQKENI. The CDR3 loop spans 13 amino acids.

V is TRBV3-1 (or the pseudogene TRBV3-2) and J is TRBJ1-2; TRBD1 matches 8 bases. V dropped 5 bases and J dropped 4; count of bases not matched to a gene: 12. Germline V gene sequence: CDR1 LGHDT, CDR2 YNNKEL (reference sequence). The CDR3 runs 16 residues. CDR3 nucleotide sequence: TGTGCCAGCAGCTCTTCGGACAGGGTATTGGCCTATGGCTACACCTTC. Translation gives CASSSSDRVLAYGYTF.